One T cell receptor beta chain is described in this entry. Antigen: not known. The record originates from a study of cytomegalovirus exposure and HLA in healthy donors. Notes on the study in general: The finding came from a later analysis; first-cohort TCR clusters tended to co-occur in the 130 or so validation repertoires.

Sequencing used immunoSEQ multiplex PCR; TCRdb keeps in-frame clones, though not all of them. The repertoire consists of some 130,000 clones, with about 80% occurring once and the leading ten covering 25% to 30%. From the roughly 120-subject validation cohort, which was separate from the approximately 720-subject first cohort, the donors were drawn. The source is a young man in good health and CMV-seropositive. The sample comprised PBMCs.

The CDR3 reads CASSKTVRGEQFF. In DNA form, the CDR3 reads TGTGCCAGCTCAAAGACCGTTCGGGGTGAGCAGTTCTTC. The genes are TRBV18 and TRBJ2-1; weak D call: TRBD2 (5 bases). Per germline, CDR1 KGHSH and CDR2 LQKENI. The length of the CDR3 is 13 residues. Trimming left V 5 bases short and J 9 bases short, with 14 bases between.